This T cell receptor beta chain was profiled in a study of blood T cell repertoires in COVID-19. Study-wide context: COVID-19 samples from acute and convalescent phases originated in the United States, Italy and Spain.

Trimming shortened V by 1 base and J by 4 bases, and 9 bases separated the two germline ends. CDR1 is SGHKS, CDR2 YYEKEE, per germline (reference sequence). The CDR3 contains 13 residues. Some clones are missing from TCRdb's copy, which holds only in-frame ones; the method was immunoSEQ multiplex PCR. The sample yields under 65,000 clones, around 87% seen once. Seattle researchers signed up patients amid active infection and tracked them longitudinally. The sequenced sample consisted of peripheral blood. The clonotype was recovered from a woman aged 80 or over with COVID-19, enrolled during active disease. J is TRBJ2-7 and V is TRBV5-5; D is undetermined. CDR3 in DNA: TGTGCCAGCAGCTTGTCCCCAATGTACGAGCAGTACTTC. It encodes CASSLSPMYEQYF.